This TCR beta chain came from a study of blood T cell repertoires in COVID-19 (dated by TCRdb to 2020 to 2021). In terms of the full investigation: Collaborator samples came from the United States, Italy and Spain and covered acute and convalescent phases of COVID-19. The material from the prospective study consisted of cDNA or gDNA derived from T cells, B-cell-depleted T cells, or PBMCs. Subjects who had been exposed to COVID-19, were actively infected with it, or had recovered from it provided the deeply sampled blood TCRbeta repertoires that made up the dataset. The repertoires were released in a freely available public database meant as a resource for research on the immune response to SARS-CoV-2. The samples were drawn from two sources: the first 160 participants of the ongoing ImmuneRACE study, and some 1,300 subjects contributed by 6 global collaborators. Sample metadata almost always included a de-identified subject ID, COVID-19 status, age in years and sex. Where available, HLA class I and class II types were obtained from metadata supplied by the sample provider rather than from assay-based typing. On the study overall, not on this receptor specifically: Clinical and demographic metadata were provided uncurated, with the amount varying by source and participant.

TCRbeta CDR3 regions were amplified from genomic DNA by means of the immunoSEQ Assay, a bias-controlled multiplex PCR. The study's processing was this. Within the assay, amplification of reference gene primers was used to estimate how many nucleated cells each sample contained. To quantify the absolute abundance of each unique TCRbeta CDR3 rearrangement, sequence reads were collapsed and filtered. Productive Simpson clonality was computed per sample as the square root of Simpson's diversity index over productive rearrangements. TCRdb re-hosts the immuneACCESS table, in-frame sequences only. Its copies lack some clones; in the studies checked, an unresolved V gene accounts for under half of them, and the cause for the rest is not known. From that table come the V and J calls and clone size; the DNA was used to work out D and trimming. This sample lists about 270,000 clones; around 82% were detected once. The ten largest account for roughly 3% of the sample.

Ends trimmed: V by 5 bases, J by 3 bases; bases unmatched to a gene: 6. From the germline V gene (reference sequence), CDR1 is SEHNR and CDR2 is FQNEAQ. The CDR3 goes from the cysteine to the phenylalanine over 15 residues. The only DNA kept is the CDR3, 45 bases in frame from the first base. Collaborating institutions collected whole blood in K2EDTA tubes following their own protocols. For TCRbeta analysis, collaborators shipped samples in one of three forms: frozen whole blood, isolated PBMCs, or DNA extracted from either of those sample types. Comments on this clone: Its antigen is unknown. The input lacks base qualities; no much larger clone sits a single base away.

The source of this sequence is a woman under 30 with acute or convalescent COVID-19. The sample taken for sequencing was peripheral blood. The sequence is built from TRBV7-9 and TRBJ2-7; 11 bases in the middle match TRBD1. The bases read TGTGCCAGCAGCGCCCCGGGACAGGGGGTCTACGAGCAGTACTTC. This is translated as CASSAPGQGVYEQYF.